The 18 T cell receptor beta chains in this list originate from one sample, sequenced in a study of identical twins. MiXCR, applied by TCRdb to the 5' RACE reads, yields one record per CDR3 protein. Of hundreds of thousands of distinct CDR3 sequences in the sample, less than 25% were seen once. These same records also appear under a second study, on T cells expressing NK-cell markers.

The sequenced sample consisted of CD4+ T cells sorted from blood. The receptor set was obtained from a woman aged 18-29 years in good health.

The count of this clonotype is one. The chain combines TRBV3-1 with TRBJ2-7, with D perhaps being TRBD1 or TRBD2 (5 bases each). This CDR3 is 16 amino acids long. Germline V lookup: CDR1 LGHDT, CDR2 YNNKEL (reference sequence). Trimming cost V 1 base and J 3 bases, with 16 bases left between them. The CDR3 loop is CASSQVGALPLYEQYF. The CDR3 nucleotides read TGTGCCAGCAGCCAAGTCGGGGCACTTCCCCTCTACGAGCAGTACTTC.

This clonotype was found once. V usage is TRBV20-1 and J usage is TRBJ2-1, with 9 bases matching TRBD2. CDR3 size: 14 residues. Trimming removed 3 bases from V and 10 bases from J; junction bases left unmatched: 10. The germline V gene encodes CDR1 DFQATT and CDR2 SNEGSKA (reference sequence). CDR3 DNA sequence: TGCAGTGCTAGCTCTGGCGGGGGGGCCTGGGAGCAGTTCTTC. It specifies CSASSGGGAWEQFF.

The chain couples TRBV10-3 to TRBJ1-2, with 10 bases fitting TRBD1. The CDR3 has 15 amino acids. The V gene's germline CDR1 is ENHRY and CDR2 SYGVKD. J lost 6 bases, V lost 3 bases, and 7 bases had no gene match. CDR3 coding DNA: TGTGCCATCAGTGAATGGGACAGGGGAAGCGATGGCTACACCTTC. It specifies CAISEWDRGSDGYTF.

CDR3 DNA: TGTGCCAGCACCTCTTGGGGGGCAGGGGTTTTCTACGAGCAGTACTTC. It specifies CASTSWGAGVFYEQYF. The rearrangement uses TRBV28 and TRBJ2-7; D is perhaps TRBD1 or TRBD2 (6 bases each). This CDR3 comprises 16 residues. The V gene's germline CDR1 is MDHEN and CDR2 SYDVKM. V lost 7 bases to trimming and J lost 3 bases, with 22 bases between them.

The chain has TRBV7-6 and TRBJ1-1, with 10 bases fitting TRBD1. V dropped 5 bases and J dropped 5; count of bases not matched to a gene: 8. The CDR3 spans 15 residues. Per the germline V gene, CDR1 is SGHVS and CDR2 is FNYEAQ. CDR3 in amino acids: CASSRRDRGYTEAFF. In DNA, the CDR3 is TGTGCCAGCAGCCGCAGGGACAGGGGTTATACTGAAGCTTTCTTT.

This clonotype was counted only a few times. The chain uses TRBV11-2 and TRBJ2-7, with TRBD2 matching over 13 bases. CDR1 SGHAT and CDR2 FQNNGV come from the germline V gene. The junction had 1 base not matched to a gene; V was cut back by 3 bases and J by 5 bases. CDR3 size: 14 residues. The CDR3 loop reads CASSFGLAGDEQYF. In DNA, the CDR3 is TGTGCCAGCAGCTTTGGACTAGCGGGAGACGAGCAGTACTTC.

This clonotype occurred a few times. V and J are TRBV5-1 and TRBJ2-7; TRBD1 agrees at 10 bases. CDR1 is SGHRS and CDR2 is YFSETQ in the germline V gene. The length of the CDR3 is 16 residues. The V gene end was trimmed by 4 bases and the J gene end by 7 bases; junction bases not matched to a gene: 14. In DNA form, the CDR3 reads TGCGCCAGCAGCCCGGGACAGGGGACCATTTATCAGGAGCAGTACTTC. Translating it yields CASSPGQGTIYQEQYF.

The chain recombines TRBV7-2 with TRBJ2-1, with TRBD1 as a possible D gene (5 bases). This CDR3 comprises 13 residues. Germline CDR1 reads SGHTA; CDR2 reads FQGNSA. Trimming stripped 2 bases from V and 6 bases from J, with 8 bases between. The CDR3 region is CASSLLGVNEQFF. The CDR3 nucleotides are TGTGCCAGCAGCTTATTAGGGGTCAATGAGCAGTTCTTC.

This clonotype was observed a handful of times. The chain links TRBV10-2 to TRBJ1-1, with 7 bases lining up with TRBD1. The ends lost 3 bases at V and 6 bases at J; junction bases unmatched: 7. This CDR3 is 14 amino acids long. In germline, CDR1 is WSHSY, CDR2 SAAADI. CDR3 protein: CASSEWGQGAEAFF. Here the CDR3 DNA reads TGCGCCAGCAGTGAATGGGGGCAGGGGGCTGAAGCTTTCTTT.

This chain connects TRBV12-3 or TRBV12-4 to TRBJ1-2; D is perhaps TRBD1 (5 bases). The CDR3 runs to 16 residues. The ends were cut back, 3 bases at V and 8 bases at J, with 22 bases in the middle. The CDR3 loop reads CASSFYPPRVTRGYTF. The CDR3 nucleotides read TGTGCCAGCAGTTTCTACCCCCCCAGGGTCACTAGGGGCTACACCTTC.

The J gene is TRBJ2-1, the V gene TRBV29-1; 9 bases are shared with TRBD2. This CDR3 is 14 amino acids long. J was trimmed by 2 bases and V by 4 bases; bases with no gene match: 3. Germline CDR1 reads SQVTM; CDR2 reads ANQGSEA. CDR3 DNA: TGCAGCGTTGCACGCGGGGGGGCCTACAATGAGCAGTTCTTC. Translated: CSVARGGAYNEQFF.

This chain links TRBV7-9 with TRBJ2-3; no clear D gene. Germline CDR1 reads SEHNR; CDR2 reads FQNEAQ (reference sequence). V lost 0 bases and J 2 bases, leaving 15 bases between the germline ends. The CDR3 extends over 17 amino acids. CDR3 coding DNA: TGTGCCAGCAGCTTAGCCCCTCGCTCTTACTCCACAGATACGCAGTATTTT. This encodes CASSLAPRSYSTDTQYF.

A few counts support this clonotype. V usage is TRBV27 and J usage is TRBJ2-7, with 10 bases that match TRBD1. The CDR3 totals 15 residues. V trimming: 7 bases; J trimming: 6 bases; junction bases outside the gene matches: 12. Germline lookup yields CDR1 MNHEY and CDR2 SMNVEV (reference sequence). DNA for the CDR3: TGTGCCAGCACGAAAGCCGGGACAGGGGCCCCCGAGCAGTACTTC. Amino acids: CASTKAGTGAPEQYF.

This clonotype was counted many times. CDR3: CASSAYYEQYF. Written as DNA, the CDR3 is TGTGCCAGCAGTGCTTACTACGAGCAGTACTTC. V gene TRBV12-3 or TRBV12-4 combines with J gene TRBJ2-7; no firm D call. Trimming removed 5 bases at V and 3 bases at J, with 5 bases between. CDR3 size: 11 residues.

This chain uses TRBV5-1 with TRBJ2-7, with no clear D. The V gene lost 1 base and the J gene lost 4 bases, with 15 bases spanning the gap. Per the germline V gene, CDR1 is SGHRS and CDR2 is YFSETQ. The CDR3 consists of 15 residues. CDR3 in amino acids: CASSLRVSTPYEQYF. The CDR3 DNA reads TGCGCCAGCAGCTTGCGGGTGTCTACCCCTTACGAGCAGTACTTC.

This clonotype occurred many times. This sequence joins TRBV29-1 and TRBJ1-1; D is uncertain. V was pared by 5 bases and J by 1 base, with 8 bases between. The CDR3 sequence is 12 residues long. CDR1 and CDR2 (germline): SQVTM, ANQGSEA. CDR3 DNA sequence: TGCAGCGTTTCGGGTCCGAACACTGAAGCTTTCTTT. Protein product: CSVSGPNTEAFF. Complete variable domain (other parts from reference TRBV29-1 and TRBJ1-1): SAVISQKPSRDICQRGTSLTIQCQVDSQVTMMFWYRQQPGQSLTLIATANQGSEATYESGFVIDKFPISRPNLTFSTLTVSNMSPEDSSIYLCSVSGPNTEAFFGQGTRLTVV.

CDR3 residues: CASSATPQETQYF. CDR3 nucleotide sequence: TGCGCCAGCTCAGCAACTCCCCAGGAGACCCAGTACTTC. The chain links TRBV5-1 to TRBJ2-5; no clear D gene. Trimming took 7 bases from V and 5 from J, leaving 15 bases between them. CDR3 length equals 13 residues. Germline V gene sequence: CDR1 SGHRS, CDR2 YFSETQ.

The chain combines TRBV12-3 or TRBV12-4 with TRBJ1-2; D call uncertain. V was cut by 6 bases and J by 5 bases, with 16 bases left in between. The CDR3 runs 14 residues. CDR3 sequence (DNA): TGTGCCAGCAGCCACGGGAGGGCGGATTATGGCTACACCTTC. Protein sequence: CASSHGRADYGYTF.